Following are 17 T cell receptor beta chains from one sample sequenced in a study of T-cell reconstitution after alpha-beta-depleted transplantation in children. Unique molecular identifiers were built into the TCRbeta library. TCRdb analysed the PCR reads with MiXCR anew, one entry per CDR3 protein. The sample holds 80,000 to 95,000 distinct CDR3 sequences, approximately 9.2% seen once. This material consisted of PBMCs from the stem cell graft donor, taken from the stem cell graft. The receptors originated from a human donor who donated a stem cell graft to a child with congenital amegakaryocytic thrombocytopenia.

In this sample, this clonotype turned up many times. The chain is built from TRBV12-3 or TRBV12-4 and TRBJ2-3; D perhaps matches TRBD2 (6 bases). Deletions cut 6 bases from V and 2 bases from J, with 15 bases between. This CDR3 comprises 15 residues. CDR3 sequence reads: CASSAGTGDTDTQYF. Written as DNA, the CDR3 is TGTGCCAGCAGCGCAGGGACTGGCGACACAGATACGCAGTATTTT.

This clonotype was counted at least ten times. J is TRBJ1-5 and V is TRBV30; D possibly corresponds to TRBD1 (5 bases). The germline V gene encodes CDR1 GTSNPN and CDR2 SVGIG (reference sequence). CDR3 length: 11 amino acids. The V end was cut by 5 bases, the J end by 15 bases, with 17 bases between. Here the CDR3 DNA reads TGTGCCTGGTCCTCTGGGACCCGCCGGCATTTT. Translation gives CAWSSGTRRHF.

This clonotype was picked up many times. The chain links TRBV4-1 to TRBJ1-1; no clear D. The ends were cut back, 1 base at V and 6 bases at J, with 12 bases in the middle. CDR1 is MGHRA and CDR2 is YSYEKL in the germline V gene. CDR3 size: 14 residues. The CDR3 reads CASSQAQVKAEAFF. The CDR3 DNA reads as TGCGCCAGCAGCCAAGCCCAAGTAAAAGCTGAAGCTTTCTTT.

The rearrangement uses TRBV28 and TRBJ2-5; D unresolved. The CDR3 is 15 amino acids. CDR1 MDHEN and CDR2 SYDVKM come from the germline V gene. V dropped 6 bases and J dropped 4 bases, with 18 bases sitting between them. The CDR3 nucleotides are TGTGCCAGCAGAAATGGGTGGTTAGGGCGAGAGACCCAGTACTTC. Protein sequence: CASRNGWLGRETQYF.

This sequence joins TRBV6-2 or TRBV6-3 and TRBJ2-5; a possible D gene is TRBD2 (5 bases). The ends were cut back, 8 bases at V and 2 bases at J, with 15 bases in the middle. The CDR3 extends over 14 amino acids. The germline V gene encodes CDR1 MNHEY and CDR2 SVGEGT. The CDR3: CASVVDPGQETQYF. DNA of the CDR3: TGTGCCAGCGTCGTCGACCCGGGGCAAGAGACCCAGTACTTC.

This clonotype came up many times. The CDR3 loop is CAISADREAFF. CDR3 coding DNA: TGTGCCATCAGCGCTGACAGGGAAGCTTTCTTT. The genes are TRBV10-3 and TRBJ1-1; perhaps TRBD1 as D (6 bases). Germline CDR1 ENHRY, CDR2 SYGVKD. The CDR3 is made up of 11 amino acids. The V and J ends lost 6 bases and 8 bases respectively, with 10 bases between them.

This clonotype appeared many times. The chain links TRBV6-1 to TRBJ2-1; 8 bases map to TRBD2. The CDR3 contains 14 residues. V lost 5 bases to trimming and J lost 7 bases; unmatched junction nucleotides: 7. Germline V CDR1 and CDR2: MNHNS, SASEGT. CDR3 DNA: TGTGCCAGCAGTCTGAAGCGGGGGTATAATGAGCAGTTCTTC. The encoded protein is CASSLKRGYNEQFF.

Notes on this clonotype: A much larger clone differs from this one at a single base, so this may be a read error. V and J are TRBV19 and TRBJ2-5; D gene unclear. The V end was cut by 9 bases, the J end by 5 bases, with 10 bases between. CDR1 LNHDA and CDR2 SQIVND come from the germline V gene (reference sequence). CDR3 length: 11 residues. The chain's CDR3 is CASRDHETQYF. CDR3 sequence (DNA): TGTGCCAGCCGTGATCATGAGACCCAGTACTTC.

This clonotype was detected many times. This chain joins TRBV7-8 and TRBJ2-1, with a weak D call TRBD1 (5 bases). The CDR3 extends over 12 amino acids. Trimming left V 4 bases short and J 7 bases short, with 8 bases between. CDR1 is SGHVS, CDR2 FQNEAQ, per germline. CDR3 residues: CASSSNRNEQFF. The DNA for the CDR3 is TGTGCCAGCAGCTCCAACAGGAATGAGCAGTTCTTC.

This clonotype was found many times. The CDR3 reads CATLGGVNYGYTF. The CDR3 bases are TGTGCCACCCTAGGGGGGGTCAACTATGGCTACACCTTC. This rearrangement joins TRBV28 to TRBJ1-2; the D gene is possibly TRBD1 (6 bases). This CDR3 spans 13 amino acids. The ends were cut back, 10 bases at V and 2 bases at J, with 14 bases in the middle. The germline CDR1 and CDR2 sequences are MDHEN and SYDVKM.

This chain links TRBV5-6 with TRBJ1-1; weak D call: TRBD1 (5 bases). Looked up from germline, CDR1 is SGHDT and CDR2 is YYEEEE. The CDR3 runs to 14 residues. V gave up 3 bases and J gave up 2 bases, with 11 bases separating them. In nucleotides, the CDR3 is TGTGCCAGCAGCTGGGGGGAATCTAACACTGAAGCTTTCTTT. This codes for CASSWGESNTEAFF.

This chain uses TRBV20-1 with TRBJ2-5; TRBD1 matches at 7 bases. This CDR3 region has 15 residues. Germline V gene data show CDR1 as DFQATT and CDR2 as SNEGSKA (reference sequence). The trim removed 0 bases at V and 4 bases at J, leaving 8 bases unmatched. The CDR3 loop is CSAREGAGGLETQYF. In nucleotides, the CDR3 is TGCAGTGCTAGAGAGGGCGCAGGGGGATTAGAGACCCAGTACTTC.

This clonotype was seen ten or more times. The CDR3 DNA sequence: TGTGCCAGCTCACCAGGGGCTAGCACAGATACGCAGTATTTT. It yields the protein CASSPGASTDTQYF. This chain uses TRBV18 with TRBJ2-3; D is perhaps TRBD1 (5 bases). Trimming took 2 bases from V and 0 from J, leaving 6 bases between them. The CDR3 covers 14 residues. Germline-derived CDR1 and CDR2 are KGHSH and LQKENI.

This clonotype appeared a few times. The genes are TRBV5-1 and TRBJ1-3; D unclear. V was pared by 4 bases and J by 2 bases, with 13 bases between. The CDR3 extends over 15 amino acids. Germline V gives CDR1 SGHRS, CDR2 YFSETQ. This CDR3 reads CASSPEAGTGNTIYF. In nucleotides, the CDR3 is TGCGCCAGCAGCCCTGAGGCCGGGACTGGAAACACCATATATTTT. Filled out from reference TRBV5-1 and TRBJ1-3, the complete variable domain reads KAGVTQTPRYLIKTRGQQVTLSCSPISGHRSVSWYQQTPGQGLQFLFEYFSETQRNKGNFPGRFSGRQFSNSRSEMNVSTLELGDSALYLCASSPEAGTGNTIYFGEGSWLTVV.

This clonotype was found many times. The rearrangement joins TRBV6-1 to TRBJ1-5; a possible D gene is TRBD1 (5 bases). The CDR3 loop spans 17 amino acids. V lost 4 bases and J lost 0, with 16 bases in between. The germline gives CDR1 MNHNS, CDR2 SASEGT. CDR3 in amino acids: CASSAQGSPVSNQPQHF. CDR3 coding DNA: TGTGCCAGCAGTGCTCAGGGTTCCCCTGTTAGCAATCAGCCCCAGCATTTT.

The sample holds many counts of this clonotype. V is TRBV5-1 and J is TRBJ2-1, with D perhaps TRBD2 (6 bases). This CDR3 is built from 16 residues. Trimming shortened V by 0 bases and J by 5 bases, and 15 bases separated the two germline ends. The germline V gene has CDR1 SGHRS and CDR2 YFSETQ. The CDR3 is CASSLDGAGVDNEQFF. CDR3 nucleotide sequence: TGCGCCAGCAGCTTGGACGGAGCGGGTGTGGACAATGAGCAGTTCTTC.

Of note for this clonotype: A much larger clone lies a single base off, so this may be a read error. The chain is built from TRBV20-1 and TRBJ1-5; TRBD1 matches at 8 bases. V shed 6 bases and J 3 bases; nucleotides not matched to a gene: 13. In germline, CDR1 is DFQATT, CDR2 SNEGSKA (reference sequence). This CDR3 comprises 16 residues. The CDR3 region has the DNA TGCAGTGCAATCTCGCAGGGGGCAATCACCAATCAGCCCCAGCATTTT. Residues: CSAISQGAITNQPQHF.